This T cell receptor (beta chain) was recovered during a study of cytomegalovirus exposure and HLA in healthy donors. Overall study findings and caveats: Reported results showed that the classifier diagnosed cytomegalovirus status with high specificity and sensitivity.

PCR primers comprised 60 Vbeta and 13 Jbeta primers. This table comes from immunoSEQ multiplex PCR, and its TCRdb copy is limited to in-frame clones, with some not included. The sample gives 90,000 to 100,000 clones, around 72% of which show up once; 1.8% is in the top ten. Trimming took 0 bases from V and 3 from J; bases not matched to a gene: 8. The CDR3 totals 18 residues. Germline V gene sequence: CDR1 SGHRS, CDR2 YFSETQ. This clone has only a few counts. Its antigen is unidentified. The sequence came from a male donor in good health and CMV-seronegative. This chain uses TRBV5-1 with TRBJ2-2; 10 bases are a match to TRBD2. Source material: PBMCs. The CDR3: CASSLGLAGVRDTGELFF. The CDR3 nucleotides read TGCGCCAGCAGCTTGGGACTAGCGGGTGTACGTGACACCGGGGAGCTGTTTTTT. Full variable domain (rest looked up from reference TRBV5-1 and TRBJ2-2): KAGVTQTPRYLIKTRGQQVTLSCSPISGHRSVSWYQQTPGQGLQFLFEYFSETQRNKGNFPGRFSGRQFSNSRSEMNVSTLELGDSALYLCASSLGLAGVRDTGELFFGEGSRLTVL.